This T cell receptor (beta chain) was sequenced for a study of T cell repertoires in cytomegalovirus infection. The wider study: Both a matching HLA type and CMV infection were indicated by public TCR beta signatures. Study-wide findings and caveats: The response measured ex vivo was dominated by TCR beta clonotypes (HLA-C-restricted and CMV-specific). Carriage of CMV together with the relevant HLA was identifiable through cumulative public TCR beta family frequency.

One entry per CDR3 protein results from TCRdb running MiXCR on the reads. The repertoire consists of approximately 71,000 distinct CDR3 sequences, with under 4.5% occurring once and the leading ten covering under 25%. Per the germline V gene, CDR1 is SGHTA and CDR2 is FQGNSA. The V segment lost 5 bases and the J segment 6 bases; nucleotides outside the gene matches: 8. This CDR3 region has 16 residues. This clonotype was recorded many times. Antigen unknown. The rearrangement links TRBV7-2 to TRBJ2-1; 12 bases fit TRBD2. The sequence derives from a human donor in good health (CMV status not recorded). Some clones in this sample may be carry-over from other donors' samples. Sequencing used PBMCs. The CDR3 DNA reads TGTGCCAGCAGCCCCCAGACTAGCGGGAGAGGCAATGAGCAGTTCTTC. The encoded protein is CASSPQTSGRGNEQFF.